A single sample gave rise to the 14 T cell receptor beta chains below, sequenced in a study of glioma-infiltrating T cells. Amplification of TCR alpha and beta CDR3 regions from RNA used iRepertoire nested multiplex PCR. TCRdb fed the multiplex PCR reads into MiXCR, producing one record per CDR3 protein. This table holds about 4,000 distinct CDR3 sequences, around a third found once. Sequencing was performed on glioma tissue, nonneoplastic brain tissue, or PBMCs (not recorded which). All receptors derive from a human donor with low-grade glioma or glioblastoma, undergoing nonglioma brain surgery, or in good health (not recorded which).

This clonotype showed up just a few times. This chain uses TRBV5-4 with TRBJ2-1; the D is unclear. The CDR3 contains 16 residues. Trimming took 0 bases from V and 2 from J, leaving 12 bases between them. CDR1 and CDR2 from the germline V gene are SGHNT and YYREEE (reference sequence). The CDR3 bases are TGTGCCAGCAGCTTGGGTCAAACAACCGCCTACAATGAGCAGTTCTTC. This encodes CASSLGQTTAYNEQFF.

The chain combines TRBV6-2 or TRBV6-3 with TRBJ2-1, with 10 bases identical to TRBD2. In germline, CDR1 is MNHEY, CDR2 SVGEGT. The CDR3 contains 17 residues. V lost 6 bases to trimming and J lost 2 bases; unmatched junction nucleotides: 10. In nucleotides, the CDR3 is TGTGCCAGCAGGGACTATAGCGGGGGGTTCCCCTACAATGAGCAGTTCTTC. Amino acid sequence: CASRDYSGGFPYNEQFF.

This clonotype has only a few counts. V is TRBV19 and J is TRBJ1-1, with D perhaps TRBD1 (6 bases). Trimming took 6 bases from V and 5 from J, leaving 16 bases between them. The CDR3 totals 14 residues. CDR1 is LNHDA, CDR2 SQIVND, per germline (reference sequence). This CDR3 reads CASRLGTPGTEAFF. As DNA, the CDR3 is TGTGCCAGTAGACTCGGGACACCGGGGACTGAAGCTTTCTTT.

In its sample, this clonotype is medium-sized (0.01 to 0.1%). The genes are TRBV12-3 or TRBV12-4 and TRBJ1-1; D is unresolved. The CDR3 has 14 amino acids. The V gene lost 3 bases and the J gene lost 4 bases, with 12 bases spanning the gap. CDR3 coding DNA: TGTGCCAGCAGTTTTGAGGTGCGGGTCACTGAAGCTTTCTTT. Protein sequence: CASSFEVRVTEAFF.

By frequency in the sample, this clonotype is medium-sized (0.01 to 0.1%). The V and J genes are TRBV7-8 and TRBJ2-3; 7 bases align to TRBD1. After removal of 5 bases from V and 4 bases from J, the junction contained 15 bases not matched to a gene. CDR1 SGHVS and CDR2 FQNEAQ come from the germline V gene. The CDR3 consists of 17 residues. The CDR3 protein is CASSRLPLQGRSDTQYF. The DNA for the CDR3 is TGTGCCAGCAGCCGCCTCCCCCTACAGGGGAGATCAGATACGCAGTATTTT.

In its sample, this clonotype is medium-sized. The rearrangement links TRBV10-3 to TRBJ2-1; D ambiguous. This CDR3 has 14 amino acids. Trimming left V 6 bases short and J 6 bases short, with 15 bases between. From germline, CDR1 is ENHRY and CDR2 SYGVKD. The CDR3 region has the DNA TGTGCCATCAGCGCGGAAACGGTTCGCAATGAGCAGTTCTTC. This gives the protein CAISAETVRNEQFF.

This clonotype was observed at least ten times. The junction and the germline gene differ at one end; a read error may be behind it. The chain carries TRBV20-1 and TRBJ2-1; the D gene is possibly TRBD2 (5 bases). This CDR3 has 14 residues. CDR1 and CDR2 from the germline V gene are DFQATT and SNEGSKA (reference sequence). In DNA form, the CDR3 reads TGCAGTGCTAGAGAGTTCCTAGCTGTCAATGAGCGGTTCTTC. Its translation is CSAREFLAVNERFF.

By share of the sample, this clonotype is medium-sized. V is TRBV7-2 and J is TRBJ2-3; D unresolved. V lost 5 bases, J lost 2 bases, and 11 bases lay in between. Germline assignment: CDR1 SGHTA and CDR2 FQGNSA. CDR3 length: 14 residues. CDR3 in DNA: TGTGCCAGCAGCGACGGCGTTACCACAGATACGCAGTATTTT. Translating gives CASSDGVTTDTQYF.

To note about this clonotype: One end of the junction does not line up with germline, which may come from a read error. The chain links TRBV9 to TRBJ1-3; D gene uncertain. Germline CDR1 is SGDLS and CDR2 is YYNGEE. The CDR3 extends over 16 amino acids. For the CDR3, the DNA is TGTGCCAGCAGCGAATCACTGCTGGAACCTGGAAACGCCATATATTTT. This codes for CASSESLLEPGNAIYF.

The sample holds many counts of this clonotype. The V gene is TRBV19, the J gene TRBJ1-2; 8 bases align to TRBD1. CDR1 is LNHDA, CDR2 SQIVND, per germline (reference sequence). CDR3 length: 13 residues. With 3 bases clipped from V and 5 bases from J, the junction kept 2 bases outside the gene matches. DNA of the CDR3: TGTGCCAGTAGTATGGACAGGGAATATGGCTACACCTTC. Translation gives CASSMDREYGYTF.

This clonotype was detected many times. This sequence joins TRBV15 and TRBJ2-5; D ambiguous. The length of the CDR3 is 14 residues. CDR1 is LNHNV and CDR2 is YYDKDF in the germline V gene (reference sequence). The V gene lost 1 base and the J gene lost 5 bases, with 11 bases spanning the gap. This CDR3 reads CATSRGSLGETQYF. CDR3 sequence (DNA): TGTGCCACCAGCAGAGGCTCTCTGGGGGAGACCCAGTACTTC.

This clonotype counts as medium-sized. The chain recombines TRBV2 with TRBJ2-7; TRBD1 is a possible D gene (7 bases). Looked up from germline, CDR1 is SNHLY and CDR2 is FYNNEI. There are 14 residues in the CDR3. V was pared by 6 bases and J by 7 bases, with 19 bases between. The CDR3: CASRAQGGPREQYF. The CDR3 DNA follows: TGTGCCAGCAGGGCCCAGGGGGGCCCGAGGGAGCAGTACTTC. Full variable domain (outside the CDR3, taken from reference TRBV2 and TRBJ2-7): EPEVTQTPSHQVTQMGQEVILRCVPISNHLYFYWYRQILGQKVEFLVSFYNNEISEKSEIFDDQFSVERPDGSNFTLKIRSTKLEDSAMYFCASRAQGGPREQYFGPGTRLTVT.

A word on this clonotype: The CDR3 does not close with the conserved phenylalanine or tryptophan, likely indicating a read error. The genes are TRBV20-1 and TRBJ1-2; 8 nucleotides agree with TRBD1. J was trimmed by 2 bases and V by 5 bases; bases with no gene match: 4. Germline V lookup: CDR1 DFQATT, CDR2 SNEGSKA (reference sequence). CDR3 length: 13 amino acids. CDR3 amino acids: CSAPGTGNYGYTL. In DNA form, the CDR3 reads TGCAGTGCTCCAGGGACAGGCAACTATGGCTACACCTTG.

This clonotype was picked up many times. This chain uses TRBV5-1 with TRBJ1-1, with unresolved D. CDR1 SGHRS and CDR2 YFSETQ come from the germline V gene. The V and J ends lost 0 bases and 5 bases respectively, with 2 bases between them. The CDR3 is 11 amino acids. CDR3 nucleotides: TGCGCCAGCAGCTTGGGTACTGAAGCTTTCTTT. Translated: CASSLGTEAFF.